This TCR beta chain is from a study of post-analysis software for immune sequencing data. With regard to this clonotype: Its matching antigen is unknown.

Researchers reported that TCR beta cDNA libraries carried unique molecular identifiers. TCRdb reprocessed the PCR reads with MiXCR, giving one entry per CDR3 protein. Seen here are hundreds of thousands of distinct CDR3 sequences, 25% to 30% observed once, and the top ten hold around 0.6%. Study-wide findings and caveats: A significant reduction in normalized Chao1 diversity was observed in multiple sclerosis patients versus controls. Higher frequency in patients than in controls was seen for five TRBV segments, with TRBV5-6, TRBV5-1 and TRBV20-1 among them.

Trimming cost V 6 bases and J 6 bases, with 12 bases left between them. The CDR3 spans 13 residues. Germline assignment: CDR1 DFQATT and CDR2 SNEGSKA (reference sequence). This TCR derives from a girl aged 5-17 years with multiple sclerosis. The genes are TRBV20-1 and TRBJ1-6, with a possible D match to TRBD1 (5 bases). The sequencing input was blood. The CDR3: CSAGGPSNSPLHF. In DNA form, the CDR3 reads TGCAGTGCCGGGGGACCCAGTAATTCACCCCTCCACTTT.